This TCR beta chain was found in a study of T cell responses to AZD1222 COVID-19 vaccine. Study summary: Second-dose intervals near 4 or 12 weeks were combined. Overall study findings and caveats: The reported proportion of spike-specific TCRs targeting unmutated variant regions was nearly half. White British ancestry dominated among donors, who included more females, and clonal diversity was possibly underestimated. Seropositive at baseline were only a handful of AZD1222 recipients.

Libraries were prepared by immunoSEQ multiplex PCR; TCRdb keeps only in-frame clonotypes and omits some of them. The sample lists about 120,000 clones; more than 75% were seen once. As concerns this clone: Its antigen is unknown.

The V gene lost 6 bases and the J gene lost 3 bases, with 9 bases spanning the gap. Germline loops: CDR1 MDHEN, CDR2 SYDVKM. The CDR3 has 14 amino acids. Source: peripheral blood, taken on day 0 of AZD1222 vaccination. The V gene is TRBV28, the J gene TRBJ1-6; D not resolved. This sequence was found in an adult in good health. CDR3 loop: CASSPRGYNSPLHF. The CDR3 DNA reads as TGTGCCAGCAGCCCCCGAGGCTATAATTCACCCCTCCACTTT.